This T cell receptor beta chain was sequenced in a study of cytomegalovirus exposure and HLA in healthy donors. Findings of the study overall: Across donors, most TCRs were seen rarely, yet some public ones were widespread.

Comments on this clone: Its antigen remains unknown.

V was trimmed by 6 bases and J by 2 bases, leaving 11 bases between them. This CDR3 is 13 amino acids long. Germline V gives CDR1 MNHEY, CDR2 SMNVEV (reference sequence). Sequencing was performed with immunoSEQ multiplex PCR; in TCRdb, only in-frame clones are kept and a portion is missing. In the table there are over 200,000 clones, about 91% of which are singletons. The chain uses TRBV27 and TRBJ2-7; D ambiguous. Material for sequencing was PBMCs. The sequence derives from a woman aged 18-29 years in good health and CMV-seronegative. The CDR3 region is CASRSLEAYEQYF. As DNA, the CDR3 is TGTGCCAGCAGGAGCCTCGAAGCCTACGAGCAGTACTTC.